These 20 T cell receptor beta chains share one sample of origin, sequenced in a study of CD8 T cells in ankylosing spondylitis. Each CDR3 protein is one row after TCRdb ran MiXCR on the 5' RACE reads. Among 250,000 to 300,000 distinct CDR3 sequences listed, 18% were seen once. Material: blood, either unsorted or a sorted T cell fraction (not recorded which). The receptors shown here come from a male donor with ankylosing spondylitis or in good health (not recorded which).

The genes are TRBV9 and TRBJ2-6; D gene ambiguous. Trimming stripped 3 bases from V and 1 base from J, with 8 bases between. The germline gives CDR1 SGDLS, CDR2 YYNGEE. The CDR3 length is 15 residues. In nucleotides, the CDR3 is TGTGCCAGCAGCGGGTCGGCATCTGGGGCCAACGTCCTGACTTTC. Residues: CASSGSASGANVLTF.

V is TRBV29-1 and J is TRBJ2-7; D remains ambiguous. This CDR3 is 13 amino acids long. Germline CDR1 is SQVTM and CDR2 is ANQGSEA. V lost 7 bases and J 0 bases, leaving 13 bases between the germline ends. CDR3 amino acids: CSASEGNSYEQYF. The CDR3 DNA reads TGCAGCGCCTCCGAAGGAAACTCCTACGAGCAGTACTTC.

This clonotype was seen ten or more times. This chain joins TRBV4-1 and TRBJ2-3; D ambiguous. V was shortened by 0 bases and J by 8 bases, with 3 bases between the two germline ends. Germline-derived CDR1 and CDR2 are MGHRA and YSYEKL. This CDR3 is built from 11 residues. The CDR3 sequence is CASSQEGTQYF. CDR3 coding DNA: TGCGCCAGCAGCCAAGAGGGTACGCAGTATTTT.

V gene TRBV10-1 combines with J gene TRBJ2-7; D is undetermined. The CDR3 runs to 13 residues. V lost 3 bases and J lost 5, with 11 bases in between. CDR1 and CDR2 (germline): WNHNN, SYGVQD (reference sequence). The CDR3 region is CASSDSGGDEQYF. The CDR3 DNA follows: TGCGCCAGCAGTGATTCCGGCGGCGACGAGCAGTACTTC.

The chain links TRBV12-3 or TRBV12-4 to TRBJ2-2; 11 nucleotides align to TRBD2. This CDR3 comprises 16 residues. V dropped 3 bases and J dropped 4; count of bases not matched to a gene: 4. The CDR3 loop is CASSFSGRASTGELFF. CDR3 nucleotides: TGTGCCAGCAGTTTTAGCGGGAGGGCCAGCACCGGGGAGCTGTTTTTT.

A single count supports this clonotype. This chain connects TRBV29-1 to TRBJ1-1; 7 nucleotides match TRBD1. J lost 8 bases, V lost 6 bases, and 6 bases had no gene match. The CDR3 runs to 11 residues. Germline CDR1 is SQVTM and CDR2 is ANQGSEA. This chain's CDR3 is CSVQGGSEAFF. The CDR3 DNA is TGCAGCGTCCAGGGGGGGTCGGAAGCTTTCTTT.

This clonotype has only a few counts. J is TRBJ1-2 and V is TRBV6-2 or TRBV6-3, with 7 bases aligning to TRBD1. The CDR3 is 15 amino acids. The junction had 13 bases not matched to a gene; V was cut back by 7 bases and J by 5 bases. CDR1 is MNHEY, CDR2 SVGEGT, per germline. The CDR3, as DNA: TGTGCCAGCACCCCGATCAAGGGGGCGCTTTATGGCTACACCTTC. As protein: CASTPIKGALYGYTF.

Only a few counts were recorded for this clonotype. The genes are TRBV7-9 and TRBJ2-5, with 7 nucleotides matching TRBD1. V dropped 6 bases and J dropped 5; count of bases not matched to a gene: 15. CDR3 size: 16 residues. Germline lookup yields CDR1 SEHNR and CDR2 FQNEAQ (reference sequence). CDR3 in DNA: TGTGCCAGCAGTCAAGCTAGTAGGGGGCGATGGGAGACCCAGTACTTC. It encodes CASSQASRGRWETQYF.

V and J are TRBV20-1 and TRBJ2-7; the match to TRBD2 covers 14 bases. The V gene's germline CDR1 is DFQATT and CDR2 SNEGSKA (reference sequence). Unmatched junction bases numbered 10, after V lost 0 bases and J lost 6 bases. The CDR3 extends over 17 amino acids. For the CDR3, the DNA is TGCAGTGCTAGAGATACCAGACTAGCGGGAGGGCCCCCCGAGCAGTACTTC. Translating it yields CSARDTRLAGGPPEQYF.

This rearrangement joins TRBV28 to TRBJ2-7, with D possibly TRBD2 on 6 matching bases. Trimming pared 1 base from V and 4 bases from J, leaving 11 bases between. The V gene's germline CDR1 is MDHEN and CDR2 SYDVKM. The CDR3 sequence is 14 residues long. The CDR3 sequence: CASSLLRGGYEQYF. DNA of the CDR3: TGTGCCAGCAGTTTATTAAGGGGAGGTTACGAGCAGTACTTC.

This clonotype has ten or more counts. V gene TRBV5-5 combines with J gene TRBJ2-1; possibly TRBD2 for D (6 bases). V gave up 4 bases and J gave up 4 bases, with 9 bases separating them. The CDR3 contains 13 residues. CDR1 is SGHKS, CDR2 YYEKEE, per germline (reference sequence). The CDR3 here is CASSGGDYNEQFF. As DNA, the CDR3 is TGTGCCAGCAGCGGCGGGGATTACAATGAGCAGTTCTTC. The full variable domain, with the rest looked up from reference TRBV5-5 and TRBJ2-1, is DAGVTQSPTHLIKTRGQQVTLRCSPISGHKSVSWYQQVLGQGPQFIFQYYEKEERGRGNFPDRFSARQFPNYSSELNVNALLLGDSALYLCASSGGDYNEQFFGPGTRLTVL.

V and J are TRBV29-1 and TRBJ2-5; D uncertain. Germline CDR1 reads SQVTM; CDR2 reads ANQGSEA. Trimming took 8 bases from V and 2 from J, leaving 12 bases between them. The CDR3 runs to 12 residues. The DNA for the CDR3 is TGCAGCCACCTGGGGATTCAAGAGACCCAGTACTTC. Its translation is CSHLGIQETQYF.

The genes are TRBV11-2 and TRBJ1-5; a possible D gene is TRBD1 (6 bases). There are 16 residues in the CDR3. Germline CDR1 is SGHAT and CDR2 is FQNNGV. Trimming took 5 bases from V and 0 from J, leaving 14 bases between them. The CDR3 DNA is TGTGCCAGCAGCCCCTCCCCAGGGGATAGCAATCAGCCCCAGCATTTT. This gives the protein CASSPSPGDSNQPQHF.

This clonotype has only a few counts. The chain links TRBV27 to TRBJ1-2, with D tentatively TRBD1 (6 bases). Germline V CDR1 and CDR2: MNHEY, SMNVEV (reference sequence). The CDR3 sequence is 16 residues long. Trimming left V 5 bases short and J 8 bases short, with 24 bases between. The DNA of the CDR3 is TGTGCCAGCAGTCCTATTGGGGTCGGGGGGGCGGGAGGCTACACCTTC. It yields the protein CASSPIGVGGAGGYTF.

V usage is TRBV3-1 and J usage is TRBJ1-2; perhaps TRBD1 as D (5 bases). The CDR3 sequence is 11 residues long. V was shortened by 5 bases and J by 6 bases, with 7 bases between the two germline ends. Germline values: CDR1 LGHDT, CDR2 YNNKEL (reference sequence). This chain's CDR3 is CASSSGNGYTF. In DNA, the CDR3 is TGTGCCAGCAGCTCAGGGAATGGCTACACCTTC. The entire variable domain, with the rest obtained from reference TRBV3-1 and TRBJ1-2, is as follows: DTAVSQTPKYLVTQMGNDKSIKCEQNLGHDTMYWYKQDSKKFLKIMFSYNNKELIINETVPNRFSPKSPDKAHLNLHINSLELGDSAVYFCASSSGNGYTFGSGTRLTVV.

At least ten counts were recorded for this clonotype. CDR3 sequence: CASSTLAGADTQYF. In nucleotides, the CDR3 is TGTGCCAGCAGCACACTAGCGGGAGCAGATACGCAGTATTTT. The chain combines TRBV4-2 with TRBJ2-3; 11 bases match TRBD2. Germline V gene data show CDR1 as LGHNA and CDR2 as YNFKEQ. V lost 5 bases and J lost 4; bases outside the gene matches: 2. The CDR3 contains 14 residues.

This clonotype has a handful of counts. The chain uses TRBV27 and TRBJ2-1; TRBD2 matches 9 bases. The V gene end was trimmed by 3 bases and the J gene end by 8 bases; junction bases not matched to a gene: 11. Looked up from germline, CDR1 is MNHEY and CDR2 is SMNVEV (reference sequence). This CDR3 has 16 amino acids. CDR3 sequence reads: CASSFPGVAGVDEQFF. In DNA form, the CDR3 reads TGTGCCAGCAGTTTCCCCGGGGTAGCGGGAGTCGATGAGCAGTTCTTC.

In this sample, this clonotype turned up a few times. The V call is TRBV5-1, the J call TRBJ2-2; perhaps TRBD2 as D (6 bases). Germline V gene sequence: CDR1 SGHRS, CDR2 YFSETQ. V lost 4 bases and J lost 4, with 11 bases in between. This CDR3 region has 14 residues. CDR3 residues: CASSPTRSTGELFF. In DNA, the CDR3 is TGCGCCAGCAGCCCGACTAGGAGCACCGGGGAGCTGTTTTTT.

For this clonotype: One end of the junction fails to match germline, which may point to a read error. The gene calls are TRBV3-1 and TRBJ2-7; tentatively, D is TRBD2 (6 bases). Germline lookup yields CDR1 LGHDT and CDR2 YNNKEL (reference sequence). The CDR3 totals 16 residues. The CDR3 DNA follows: TGTGCCAGCAGTCAAGTGGTGCGGGGTGACTCCTACGAGCAGTACTTC. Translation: CASSQVVRGDSYEQYF.

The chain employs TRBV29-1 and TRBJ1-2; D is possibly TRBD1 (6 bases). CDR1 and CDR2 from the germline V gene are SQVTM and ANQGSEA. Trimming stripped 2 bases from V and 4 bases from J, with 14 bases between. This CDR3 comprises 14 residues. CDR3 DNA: TGCAGCGTTGAAAGGCCGACAGGAGTCTATGGCTACACCTTC. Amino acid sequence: CSVERPTGVYGYTF.